These 6 T cell receptor beta chains share one sample of origin, sequenced in a study of blood T cell repertoires in COVID-19. Generated by immunoSEQ multiplex PCR, the TCRdb table keeps only in-frame clones and is missing some. The sample lists 280,000 or so clones, about four fifths occurring once. What was sequenced was peripheral blood. The receptors here all came from a woman aged 45-60 years who had recovered from COVID-19.

J is TRBJ2-3 and V is TRBV5-4, with 9 bases fitting TRBD2. The trim removed 6 bases at V and 5 bases at J, leaving 4 bases unmatched. Looked up from germline, CDR1 is SGHNT and CDR2 is YYREEE (reference sequence). The CDR3 sequence is 13 residues long. The CDR3 nucleotides are TGTGCCAGCATTGCGGGGGGGGGAGATACGCAGTATTTT. It is translated as CASIAGGGDTQYF.

V gene TRBV5-1 combines with J gene TRBJ2-1; 10 bases line up with TRBD2. The CDR3 consists of 16 residues. V lost 2 bases to trimming and J lost 4 bases; unmatched junction nucleotides: 6. Germline V gene lookup returns CDR1 SGHRS and CDR2 YFSETQ. The CDR3 DNA sequence: TGCGCCAGCAGCTTAGTAGCGGGAGGCGAGTACAATGAGCAGTTCTTC. It encodes CASSLVAGGEYNEQFF.

This clone was seen a handful of times. The chain's CDR3 is CASSRSSGGVSYEQYF. In nucleotides, the CDR3 is TGTGCCAGCAGTCGTTCTAGCGGGGGGGTTTCCTACGAGCAGTACTTC. This chain links TRBV6-6 with TRBJ2-7; TRBD2 aligns across 12 bases. The CDR3 contains 16 residues. Germline CDR1 MNHNY, CDR2 SVGAGI (reference sequence). The V segment lost 5 bases and the J segment 1 base; nucleotides outside the gene matches: 6.

The V gene is TRBV5-4, the J gene TRBJ2-1; D is ambiguous. CDR3 length: 14 residues. The germline V gene encodes CDR1 SGHNT and CDR2 YYREEE (reference sequence). V was cut by 4 bases and J by 7 bases, with 15 bases left in between. CDR3 loop: CASSPQQVRNEQFF. As DNA, the CDR3 is TGTGCCAGCAGCCCCCAGCAGGTTAGGAATGAGCAGTTCTTC. Together with reference TRBV5-4 and TRBJ2-1, the CDR3 gives the full variable domain: ETGVTQSPTHLIKTRGQQVTLRCSSQSGHNTVSWYQQALGQGPQFIFQYYREEENGRGNFPPRFSGLQFPNYSSELNVNALELDDSALYLCASSPQQVRNEQFFGPGTRLTVL.

The chain couples TRBV18 to TRBJ1-4; 8 positions agree with TRBD1. Germline CDR1 reads KGHSH; CDR2 reads LQKENI. Trimming removed 8 bases from V and 5 bases from J; junction bases left unmatched: 10. The length of the CDR3 is 15 residues. The CDR3, as DNA: TGTGCCAGCGAAGAAGGGACAGGTCAAAATGAAAAACTGTTTTTT. Protein product: CASEEGTGQNEKLFF.

The rearrangement links TRBV9 to TRBJ1-2, with D perhaps TRBD1 (5 bases). Trimming left V 1 base short and J 4 bases short, with 17 bases between. From germline, CDR1 is SGDLS and CDR2 YYNGEE. The CDR3 has 16 residues. The CDR3 DNA reads TGTGCCAGCAGCGTACAGTCAGGGTTCTCGGGCTATGGCTACACCTTC. Translated: CASSVQSGFSGYGYTF.